One sample yielded the 9 T cell receptor beta chains listed below, sequenced in a study of blood T cell repertoires in COVID-19. Produced via immunoSEQ multiplex PCR; TCRdb's table is partial and in-frame only. The sample records some 290,000 clones, roughly nine tenths being singletons. Sample: PBMCs or T cells enriched from blood (not recorded which). All receptors come from a woman in her 30s who had been exposed to COVID-19.

This clone was seen once. The V and J genes are TRBV19 and TRBJ2-4, with 8 positions matching TRBD2. The CDR3 covers 18 residues. J lost 0 bases, V lost 1 base, and 8 bases had no gene match. CDR1 and CDR2 from the germline V gene are LNHDA and SQIVND (reference sequence). CDR3 DNA sequence: TGTGCCAGTAGTATAGGTAGTAGCGGGGTACTAGCCAAAAACATTCAGTACTTC. This codes for CASSIGSSGVLAKNIQYF.

The J gene is TRBJ1-1, the V gene TRBV2, with D possibly matching TRBD1 (5 bases). V lost 7 bases and J 0 bases, leaving 12 bases between the germline ends. The CDR3 runs to 14 residues. Germline lookup yields CDR1 SNHLY and CDR2 FYNNEI. CDR3 protein: CASKTELLNTEAFF. The CDR3 DNA reads as TGTGCCAGCAAGACAGAGCTATTGAACACTGAAGCTTTCTTT.

The J gene is TRBJ2-7, the V gene TRBV4-1, with a weak D call TRBD2 (5 bases). Per the germline V gene, CDR1 is MGHRA and CDR2 is YSYEKL. The CDR3 contains 16 residues. Trimming shortened V by 0 bases and J by 4 bases, and 16 bases separated the two germline ends. As DNA, the CDR3 is TGCGCCAGCAGCCAAGATCGGAGGCCGAACAGTTACGAGCAGTACTTC. It translates to CASSQDRRPNSYEQYF.

V is TRBV30 and J is TRBJ2-7; tentatively, D is TRBD1 (5 bases). The CDR3 extends over 13 amino acids. V was shortened by 2 bases and J by 1 base, with 9 bases between the two germline ends. CDR1 is GTSNPN, CDR2 SVGIG, per germline (reference sequence). As DNA, the CDR3 is TGTGCCTGGAGTCGCAGGGAATCCTACGAGCAGTACTTC. Protein: CAWSRRESYEQYF. Full variable domain (missing parts from reference TRBV30 and TRBJ2-7): SQTIHQWPATLVQPVGSPLSLECTVEGTSNPNLYWYRQAAGRGLQLLFYSVGIGQISSEVPQNLSASRPQDRQFILSSKKLLLSDSGFYLCAWSRRESYEQYFGPGTRLTVT.

The J gene is TRBJ2-7, the V gene TRBV10-3, with 10 positions matching TRBD1. V shed 3 bases, J shed 2 bases, and the junction held 13 bases outside the gene matches. Germline loops: CDR1 ENHRY, CDR2 SYGVKD. The CDR3 covers 18 residues. The CDR3 is CAISDPLVGGQGPYEQYF. The CDR3 region has the DNA TGTGCCATCAGTGACCCTCTCGTGGGGGGACAGGGGCCCTACGAGCAGTACTTC.

This sequence joins TRBV7-8 and TRBJ1-1, with D hard to call. V was cut by 0 bases and J by 4 bases, with 24 bases left in between. Germline values: CDR1 SGHVS, CDR2 FQNEAQ. The CDR3 extends over 19 amino acids. CDR3 sequence (DNA): TGTGCCAGCAGCTTAGCGAGGACCTTACCACGCGGGCGGGCCACTGAAGCTTTCTTT. It encodes CASSLARTLPRGRATEAFF.

The rearrangement joins TRBV7-9 to TRBJ2-1; tentatively, D is TRBD2 (6 bases). V lost 0 bases and J lost 7, with 13 bases in between. The CDR3 length is 15 residues. Germline assignment: CDR1 SEHNR and CDR2 FQNEAQ (reference sequence). The CDR3 DNA reads as TGTGCCAGCAGCTTAGCTCGGGGGAGATTAAATGAGCAGTTCTTC. The encoded protein is CASSLARGRLNEQFF.

The chain links TRBV18 to TRBJ1-2; D possibly corresponds to TRBD1 (6 bases). Trimming pared 5 bases from V and 4 bases from J, leaving 17 bases between. Germline values: CDR1 KGHSH, CDR2 LQKENI. This CDR3 contains 15 residues. CDR3 DNA sequence: TGTGCCAGCTCAGCAGCAGGGGTCGCCGGCTATGGCTACACCTTC. It translates to CASSAAGVAGYGYTF.

The rearrangement links TRBV18 to TRBJ1-5; 7 positions match TRBD1. Trimming cost V 6 bases and J 6 bases; bases outside gene matches: 11. Germline V gene sequence: CDR1 KGHSH, CDR2 LQKENI. The CDR3 runs to 15 residues. CDR3 loop: CASSYDREGGQPQHF. CDR3 nucleotides: TGTGCCAGCTCGTACGACAGGGAAGGAGGTCAGCCCCAGCATTTT.